One sample yielded the 23 T cell receptor beta chains listed below, sequenced in a study of blood T cell repertoires in COVID-19 (dated by TCRdb to 2020 to 2022). Library generation was performed with the immunoSEQ multiplex PCR assay. In its TCRdb copy, this immuneACCESS table keeps in-frame sequences only and misses some clones. Where compared with another copy, unresolved V genes explain less than half of these, and the others have no known cause. The sample table records approximately 34,000 clones; about 89% of these occur just once. Under 4% of the sample goes to the ten largest clones. What was sequenced was peripheral blood. The receptors derive from a man between 60 and 75 years old with acute or convalescent COVID-19.

The chain recombines TRBV4-3 with TRBJ1-1; possible D gene TRBD1, 5 bases. Trimming pared 0 bases from V and 1 base from J, leaving 15 bases between. CDR1 and CDR2 from the germline V gene are LGHNA and YSLEER. The CDR3 is 17 amino acids. In DNA, the CDR3 is TGCGCCAGCAGCCAAGAAGGAAAGGGGACTAGGAACACTGAAGCTTTCTTT. Translating it yields CASSQEGKGTRNTEAFF.

The chain couples TRBV19 to TRBJ1-5; 7 bases match TRBD1. Germline CDR1 reads LNHDA; CDR2 reads SQIVND (reference sequence). Trimming at V came to 4 bases and at J to 7 bases, leaving 7 bases not matched to a gene. This CDR3 is 14 amino acids long. The CDR3 DNA reads TGTGCCAGTAGTACCCGACAGGGCAGACAGCCCCAGCATTTT. It specifies CASSTRQGRQPQHF. Combining the CDR3 with reference TRBV19 and TRBJ1-5 gives the whole variable domain DGGITQSPKYLFRKEGQNVTLSCEQNLNHDAMYWYRQDPGQGLRLIYYSQIVNDFQKGDIAEGYSVSREKKESFPLTVTSAQKNPTAFYLCASSTRQGRQPQHFGDGTRLSIL.

V is TRBV13 and J is TRBJ2-7; D remains ambiguous. The CDR3 contains 15 residues. CDR1 and CDR2 (germline): PRHDT, FYEKMQ (reference sequence). V lost 5 bases and J lost 1, with 15 bases in between. In DNA form, the CDR3 reads TGTGCCAGCAGCCAGACCCCTGGCGGTTCCTACGAGCAGTACTTC. Translation: CASSQTPGGSYEQYF.

The rearrangement uses TRBV2 and TRBJ2-2; TRBD1 is a possible D gene (6 bases). The germline CDR1 and CDR2 sequences are SNHLY and FYNNEI. The V gene lost 4 bases and the J gene lost 5 bases, with 11 bases spanning the gap. This CDR3 spans 14 amino acids. CDR3 DNA sequence: TGTGCCAGCAGTGGGGGGACAAGAACCGGGGAGCTGTTTTTT. This codes for CASSGGTRTGELFF.

The rearrangement uses TRBV4-1 and TRBJ2-2, with 16 bases fitting TRBD2. Germline loops: CDR1 MGHRA, CDR2 YSYEKL. The J segment lost 2 bases and the V segment lost 4 bases, leaving 7 bases of the junction unmatched. This CDR3 contains 19 residues. The CDR3: CASSPSGTSGRANTGELFF. The CDR3 coding sequence is TGCGCCAGCAGCCCCTCCGGGACTAGCGGGAGGGCCAACACCGGGGAGCTGTTTTTT.

The V gene is TRBV2, the J gene TRBJ2-1, with 9 bases lining up with TRBD2. V lost 6 bases, J lost 7 bases, and 10 bases stayed unmatched. The CDR3 contains 15 residues. Germline CDR1 is SNHLY and CDR2 is FYNNEI. CDR3 residues: CASRSGSGRKNEQFF. The CDR3 bases are TGTGCCAGCAGATCCGGCAGCGGGAGGAAGAATGAGCAGTTCTTC.

The chain carries TRBV7-3 and TRBJ2-3, with D possibly being TRBD2 (5 bases). In germline, CDR1 is SGHTA, CDR2 FQGTGA. CDR3 length equals 14 residues. V was cut by 1 base and J by 2 bases, with 7 bases left in between. The CDR3 loop is CASSLSGLTDTQYF. Written as DNA, the CDR3 is TGTGCCAGCAGCTTAAGCGGGCTCACAGATACGCAGTATTTT.

This chain uses TRBV19 with TRBJ2-3; D is ambiguous. V lost 3 bases and J lost 2, with 12 bases in between. CDR1 and CDR2 (germline): LNHDA, SQIVND (reference sequence). The CDR3 extends over 15 amino acids. CDR3 sequence: CASSISMGNTDTQYF. The CDR3 nucleotides read TGTGCCAGTAGTATTAGTATGGGCAACACAGATACGCAGTATTTT.

The gene calls are TRBV24-1 and TRBJ2-3; 10 bases map to TRBD1. Germline V gives CDR1 KGHDR, CDR2 SFDVKD. The CDR3 is 13 residues long. Trimming took 8 bases from V and 6 from J; bases not matched to a gene: 4. The CDR3 here is CATMGQGTDTQYF. CDR3 in DNA: TGTGCCACCATGGGACAGGGGACGGATACGCAGTATTTT.

The rearrangement joins TRBV25-1 to TRBJ2-7; 8 bases match TRBD1. The CDR3 length is 14 residues. V gave up 5 bases and J gave up 6 bases; unmatched junction bases: 9. Germline-derived CDR1 and CDR2 are MGHDK and SYGVNS. The CDR3 sequence is CASSPHGTGREQYV. The CDR3 nucleotides read TGTGCCAGCAGTCCACACGGGACAGGCCGCGAGCAGTACGTC.

The rearrangement uses TRBV2 and TRBJ2-7, with 7 bases that match TRBD1. This CDR3 contains 14 residues. J gave up 4 bases and V 8 bases, and 11 bases lay outside the gene matches. The germline CDR1 and CDR2 sequences are SNHLY and FYNNEI. The CDR3 is CASGAGTVIYEQYF. The CDR3 nucleotides are TGTGCCAGCGGGGCCGGGACAGTAATTTACGAGCAGTACTTC.

This chain joins TRBV7-3 and TRBJ1-4; TRBD1 aligns across 8 bases. The germline V gene encodes CDR1 SGHTA and CDR2 FQGTGA. This CDR3 spans 14 amino acids. With 4 bases clipped from V and 6 bases from J, the junction kept 4 bases outside the gene matches. The CDR3, as DNA: TGTGCCAGCAGCTCAGCAGGGGGCTATGAAAAACTGTTTTTT. Translation: CASSSAGGYEKLFF.

The rearrangement links TRBV7-2 to TRBJ1-5; D not resolved. CDR3 length equals 12 residues. The germline gives CDR1 SGHTA, CDR2 FQGNSA. V was clipped by 4 bases and J by 6 bases, with 7 bases between them. The CDR3 DNA sequence: TGTGCCAGCAGCTCCCGAGCTCAGCCCCAGCATTTT. This translates into CASSSRAQPQHF. The full variable domain, its missing parts supplied by reference TRBV7-2 and TRBJ1-5, is GAGVSQSPSNKVTEKGKDVELRCDPISGHTALYWYRQSLGQGLEFLIYFQGNSAPDKSGLPSDRFSAERTGGSVSTLTIQRTQQEDSAVYLCASSSRAQPQHFGDGTRLSIL.

The chain links TRBV27 to TRBJ2-2; 11 nucleotides agree with TRBD1. The CDR3 is 16 amino acids. V was clipped by 1 base and J by 4 bases; unmatched bases: 2. Germline CDR1 and CDR2: MNHEY and SMNVEV (reference sequence). Here the CDR3 reads CASSLLGTGGTGELFF. CDR3 DNA sequence: TGTGCCAGCAGTTTATTGGGGACAGGGGGCACCGGGGAGCTGTTTTTT.

The rearrangement links TRBV27 to TRBJ2-7; D may be TRBD2 (6 bases). V dropped 2 bases and J dropped 7 bases, with 15 bases sitting between them. The CDR3 is 14 amino acids. CDR1 MNHEY and CDR2 SMNVEV come from the germline V gene (reference sequence). The DNA of the CDR3 is TGTGCCAGCAGTTTAAATCGCCAGGGAGGTGAGCAGTACGTC. This encodes CASSLNRQGGEQYV.

J is TRBJ2-1 and V is TRBV11-1; 7 nucleotides match TRBD2. Germline V gene lookup returns CDR1 SGHAT and CDR2 FQDESV (reference sequence). The CDR3 loop spans 13 amino acids. Germline trimming cut 4 bases from V and 6 bases from J; bases unmatched to any gene: 3. The CDR3: CASSSRTSNEQFF. CDR3 DNA: TGTGCCAGCAGCTCACGGACTAGCAATGAGCAGTTCTTC.

The chain employs TRBV19 and TRBJ2-6; the D gene is possibly TRBD2 (5 bases). This CDR3 is 16 amino acids long. Deletions cut 8 bases from V and 0 bases from J, with 14 bases between. Germline CDR1 is LNHDA and CDR2 is SQIVND (reference sequence). As DNA, the CDR3 is TGTGCCAGTTCGTTCCTCCGGGGCTCTGGGGCCAACGTCCTGACTTTC. Translating gives CASSFLRGSGANVLTF.

The chain employs TRBV27 and TRBJ1-6, with no clear D. V gave up 7 bases and J gave up 5 bases, with 9 bases separating them. CDR1 MNHEY and CDR2 SMNVEV come from the germline V gene (reference sequence). The CDR3 extends over 13 amino acids. The CDR3 protein is CASKRTDNSPLHF. In DNA, the CDR3 is TGTGCCAGCAAACGCACAGATAATTCACCCCTCCACTTT.

The chain has TRBV6-6 and TRBJ2-5; 10 nucleotides agree with TRBD1. The CDR3 runs to 16 residues. CDR1 and CDR2 from the germline V gene are MNHNY and SVGAGI (reference sequence). J lost 5 bases, V lost 0 bases, and 6 bases had no gene match. DNA of the CDR3: TGTGCCAGCAGTTACTCCCCGGGACAGGGGTTGGAGACCCAGTACTTC. It encodes CASSYSPGQGLETQYF.

The chain employs TRBV18 and TRBJ1-2; TRBD1 might be the D (6 bases). The CDR3 loop spans 15 amino acids. CDR1 is KGHSH, CDR2 LQKENI, per germline. V was cut by 2 bases and J by 2 bases, with 12 bases left in between. The CDR3 loop is CASSPRTAGNYGYTF. The CDR3 bases are TGTGCCAGCTCACCAAGGACAGCGGGAAACTATGGCTACACCTTC.

The chain is built from TRBV14 and TRBJ2-1; TRBD2 aligns across 15 bases. V was clipped by 4 bases and J by 9 bases; unmatched bases: 10. This CDR3 has 17 residues. CDR1 SGHDN and CDR2 FVKESK come from the germline V gene. The CDR3 region is CASSPRTSGRALGEQFF. The DNA for the CDR3 is TGTGCCAGCAGCCCGAGGACTAGCGGGAGGGCCCTGGGTGAGCAGTTCTTC. The full variable domain, completed using reference TRBV14 and TRBJ2-1, is EAGVTQFPSHSVIEKGQTVTLRCDPISGHDNLYWYRRVMGKEIKFLLHFVKESKQDESGMPNNRFLAERTGGTYSTLKVQPAELEDSGVYFCASSPRTSGRALGEQFFGPGTRLTVL.

The gene calls are TRBV9 and TRBJ2-7; a possible D gene is TRBD1 (5 bases). V lost 0 bases to trimming and J lost 5 bases, with 12 bases between them. Germline V gene data show CDR1 as SGDLS and CDR2 as YYNGEE. This CDR3 contains 14 residues. The CDR3: CASSVDAGWDEQYF. DNA for the CDR3: TGTGCCAGCAGCGTAGACGCAGGGTGGGACGAGCAGTACTTC.

The chain couples TRBV7-2 to TRBJ2-1, with 8 bases aligning to TRBD2. Germline assignment: CDR1 SGHTA and CDR2 FQGNSA. The J segment lost 2 bases and the V segment lost 5 bases, leaving 11 bases of the junction unmatched. This CDR3 contains 17 residues. DNA of the CDR3: TGTGCCAGCAGCCCCCAAAGGGGCGGGGGGACCTACAATGAGCAGTTCTTC. Its protein is CASSPQRGGGTYNEQFF.